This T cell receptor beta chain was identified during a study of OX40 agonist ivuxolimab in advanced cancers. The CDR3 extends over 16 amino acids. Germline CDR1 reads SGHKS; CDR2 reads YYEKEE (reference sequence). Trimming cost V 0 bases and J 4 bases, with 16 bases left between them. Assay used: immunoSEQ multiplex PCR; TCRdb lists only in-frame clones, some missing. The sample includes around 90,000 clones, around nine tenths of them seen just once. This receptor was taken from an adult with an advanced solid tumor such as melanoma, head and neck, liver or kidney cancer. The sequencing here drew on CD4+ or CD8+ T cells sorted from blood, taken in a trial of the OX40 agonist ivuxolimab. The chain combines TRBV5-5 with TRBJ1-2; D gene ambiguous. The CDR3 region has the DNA TGTGCCAGCAGCTTGGCCGGTGGGAAAAGTGGCTATGGCTACACCTTC. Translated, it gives CASSLAGGKSGYGYTF.